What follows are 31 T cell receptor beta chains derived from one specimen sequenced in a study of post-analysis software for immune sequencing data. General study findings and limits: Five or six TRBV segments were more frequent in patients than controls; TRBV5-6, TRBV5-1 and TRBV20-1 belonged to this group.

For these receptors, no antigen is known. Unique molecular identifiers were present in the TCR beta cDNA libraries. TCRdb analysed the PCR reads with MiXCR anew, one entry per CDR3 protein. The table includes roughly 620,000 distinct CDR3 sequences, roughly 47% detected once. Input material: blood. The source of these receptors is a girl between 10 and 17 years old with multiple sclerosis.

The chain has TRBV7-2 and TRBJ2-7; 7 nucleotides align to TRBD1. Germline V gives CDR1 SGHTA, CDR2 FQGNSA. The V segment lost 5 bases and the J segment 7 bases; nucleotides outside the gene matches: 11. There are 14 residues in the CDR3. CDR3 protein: CASSPRQGREEQYF. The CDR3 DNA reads TGTGCCAGCAGCCCGAGACAGGGACGGGAAGAGCAGTACTTC.

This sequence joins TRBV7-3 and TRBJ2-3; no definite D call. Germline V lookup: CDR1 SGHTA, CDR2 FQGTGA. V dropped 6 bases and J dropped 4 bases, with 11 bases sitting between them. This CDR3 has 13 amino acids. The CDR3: CASSSLRPDTQYF. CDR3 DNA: TGTGCCAGCAGTTCCCTTCGTCCAGATACGCAGTATTTT.

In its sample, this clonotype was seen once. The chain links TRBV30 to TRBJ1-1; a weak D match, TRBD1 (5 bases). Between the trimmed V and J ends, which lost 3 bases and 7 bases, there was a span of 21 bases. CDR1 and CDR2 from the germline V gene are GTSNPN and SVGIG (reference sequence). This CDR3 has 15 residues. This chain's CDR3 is CAWSRTAGRWGEAFF. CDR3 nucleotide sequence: TGTGCCTGGAGCCGTACTGCAGGGAGATGGGGTGAAGCTTTCTTT.

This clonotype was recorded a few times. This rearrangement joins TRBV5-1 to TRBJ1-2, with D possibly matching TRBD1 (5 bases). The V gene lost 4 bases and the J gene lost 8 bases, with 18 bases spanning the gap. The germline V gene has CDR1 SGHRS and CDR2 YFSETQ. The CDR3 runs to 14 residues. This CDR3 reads CASSRDTAQGGYTF. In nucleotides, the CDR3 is TGCGCCAGCAGCCGAGACACGGCCCAGGGAGGCTACACCTTC.

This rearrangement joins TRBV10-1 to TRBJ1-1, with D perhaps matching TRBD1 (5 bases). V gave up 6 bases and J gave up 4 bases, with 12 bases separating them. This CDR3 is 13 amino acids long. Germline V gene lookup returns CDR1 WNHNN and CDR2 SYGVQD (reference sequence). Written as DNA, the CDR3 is TGCGCCAGCAGCCACGACAGTTCCACTGAAGCTTTCTTT. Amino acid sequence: CASSHDSSTEAFF.

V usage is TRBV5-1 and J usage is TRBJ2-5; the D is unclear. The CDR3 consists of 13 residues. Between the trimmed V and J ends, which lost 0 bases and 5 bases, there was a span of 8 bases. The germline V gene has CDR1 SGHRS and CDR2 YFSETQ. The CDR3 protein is CASSLADRETQYF. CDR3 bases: TGCGCCAGCAGCTTGGCGGACCGTGAGACCCAGTACTTC.

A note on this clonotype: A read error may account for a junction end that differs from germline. CDR3 region: CSARDIGAEMYNEQFF. CDR3 nucleotides: TGCAGCGCTAGAGATATCGGGGCGGAGATGTACAATGAGCAGTTCTTC. The J gene is TRBJ2-1, the V gene TRBV20-1; D may be TRBD1 or TRBD2 (5 bases each). Germline V gene data show CDR1 as DFQATT and CDR2 as SNEGSKA (reference sequence). The length of the CDR3 is 16 residues.

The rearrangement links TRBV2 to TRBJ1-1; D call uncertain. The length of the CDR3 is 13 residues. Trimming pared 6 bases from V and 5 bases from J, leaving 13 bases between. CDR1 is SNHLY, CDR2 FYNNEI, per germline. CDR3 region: CASSADMGTEAFF. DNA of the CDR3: TGTGCCAGCAGCGCCGATATGGGGACTGAAGCTTTCTTT.

CDR3 sequence (DNA): TGCGCCAGCAGCTTACAGGAAACTAATGAAAAACTGTTTTTT. Translating it yields CASSLQETNEKLFF. The rearrangement links TRBV5-1 to TRBJ1-4; maybe TRBD1 (5 bases). This CDR3 is built from 14 residues. V was pared by 2 bases and J by 1 base, with 6 bases between. The V gene's germline CDR1 is SGHRS and CDR2 YFSETQ.

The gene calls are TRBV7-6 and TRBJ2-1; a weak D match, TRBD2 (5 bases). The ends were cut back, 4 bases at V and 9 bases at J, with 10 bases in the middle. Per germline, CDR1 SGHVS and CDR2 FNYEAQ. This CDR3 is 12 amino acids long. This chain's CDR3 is CASSYSGAEQFF. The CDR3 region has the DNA TGTGCCAGCAGCTACAGCGGCGCTGAGCAGTTCTTC.

DNA for the CDR3: TGTGCCACGGTCTCCTACAATGAGCAGTTCTTC. Protein: CATVSYNEQFF. The chain joins TRBV7-2 to TRBJ2-1; D remains ambiguous. The CDR3 totals 11 residues. CDR1 is SGHTA, CDR2 FQGNSA, per germline. Trimming stripped 10 bases from V and 0 bases from J, with 4 bases between.

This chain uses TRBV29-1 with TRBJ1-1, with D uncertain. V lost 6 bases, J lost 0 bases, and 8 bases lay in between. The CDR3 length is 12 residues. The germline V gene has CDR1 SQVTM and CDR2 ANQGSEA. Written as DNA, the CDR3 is TGCAGCGTAACCCCCTTGAACACTGAAGCTTTCTTT. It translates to CSVTPLNTEAFF.

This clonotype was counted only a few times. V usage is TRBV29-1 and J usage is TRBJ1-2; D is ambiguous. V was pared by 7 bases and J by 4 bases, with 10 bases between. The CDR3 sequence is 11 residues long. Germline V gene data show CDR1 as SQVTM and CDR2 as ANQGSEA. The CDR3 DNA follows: TGCAGCGGTTCCGGGAGCTATGGCTACACCTTC. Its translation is CSGSGSYGYTF.

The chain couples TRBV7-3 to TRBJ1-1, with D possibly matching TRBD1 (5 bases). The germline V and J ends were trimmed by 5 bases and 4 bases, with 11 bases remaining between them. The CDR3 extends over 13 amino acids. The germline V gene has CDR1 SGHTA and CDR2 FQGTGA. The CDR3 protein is CASSRSGGTEAFF. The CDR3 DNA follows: TGTGCCAGCAGCCGGTCGGGGGGCACTGAAGCTTTCTTT.

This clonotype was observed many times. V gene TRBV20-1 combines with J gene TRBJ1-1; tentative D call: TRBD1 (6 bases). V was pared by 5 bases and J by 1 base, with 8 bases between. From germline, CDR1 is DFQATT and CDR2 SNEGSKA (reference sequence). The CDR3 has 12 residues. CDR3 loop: CSAPRGNTEAFF. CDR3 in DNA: TGCAGTGCTCCCAGGGGGAACACTGAAGCTTTCTTT.

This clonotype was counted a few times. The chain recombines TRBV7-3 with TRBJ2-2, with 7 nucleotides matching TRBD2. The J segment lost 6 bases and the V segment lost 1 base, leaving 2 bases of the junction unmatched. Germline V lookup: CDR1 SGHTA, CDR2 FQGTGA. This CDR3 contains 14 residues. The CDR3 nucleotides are TGTGCCAGCAGCTTAAATCGGGGGGCCGGGGAGCTGTTTTTT. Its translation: CASSLNRGAGELFF.

CDR3 loop: CASRSRVNYGYTF. CDR3 sequence (DNA): TGTGCCAGCAGATCCAGGGTTAACTATGGCTACACCTTC. The rearrangement joins TRBV6-5 to TRBJ1-2, with D perhaps TRBD1 (5 bases). Germline CDR1 is MNHEY and CDR2 is SVGAGI. V lost 6 bases and J 1 base, leaving 9 bases between the germline ends. There are 13 residues in the CDR3.

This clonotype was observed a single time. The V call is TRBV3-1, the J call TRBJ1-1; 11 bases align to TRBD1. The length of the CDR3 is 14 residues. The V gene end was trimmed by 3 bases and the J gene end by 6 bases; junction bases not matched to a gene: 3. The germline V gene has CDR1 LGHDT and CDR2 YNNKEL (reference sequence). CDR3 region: CASSQGQGVSEAFF. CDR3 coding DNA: TGTGCCAGCAGCCAGGGACAGGGGGTATCTGAAGCTTTCTTT.

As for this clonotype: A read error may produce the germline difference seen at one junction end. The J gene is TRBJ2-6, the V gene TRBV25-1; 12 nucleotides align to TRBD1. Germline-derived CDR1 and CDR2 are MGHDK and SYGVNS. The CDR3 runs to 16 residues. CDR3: CASRGQGAPGANVRTF. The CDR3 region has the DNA TGTGCCAGCAGGGGACAGGGGGCGCCTGGGGCCAACGTCCGGACTTTC.

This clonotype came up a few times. The CDR3 here is CASSLEAKSSPLHF. As DNA, the CDR3 is TGCGCCAGCAGCTTGGAGGCAAAGAGTTCACCCCTCCACTTT. J is TRBJ1-6 and V is TRBV5-1; D unclear. Deletions cut 0 bases from V and 9 bases from J, with 10 bases between. Germline lookup yields CDR1 SGHRS and CDR2 YFSETQ. This CDR3 spans 14 amino acids. The full variable domain, completed using reference TRBV5-1 and TRBJ1-6, is KAGVTQTPRYLIKTRGQQVTLSCSPISGHRSVSWYQQTPGQGLQFLFEYFSETQRNKGNFPGRFSGRQFSNSRSEMNVSTLELGDSALYLCASSLEAKSSPLHFGNGTRLTVT.

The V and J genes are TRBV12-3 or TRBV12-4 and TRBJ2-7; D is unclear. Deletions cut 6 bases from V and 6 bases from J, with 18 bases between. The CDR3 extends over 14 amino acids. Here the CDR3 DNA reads TGTGCCAGCAGCCCCCCCGGGCCAGTTTCCGAGCAGTACTTC. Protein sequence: CASSPPGPVSEQYF.

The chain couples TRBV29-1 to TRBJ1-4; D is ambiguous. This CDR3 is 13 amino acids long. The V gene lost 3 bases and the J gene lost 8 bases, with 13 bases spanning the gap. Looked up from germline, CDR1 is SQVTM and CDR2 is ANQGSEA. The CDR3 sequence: CSVEATVGEKLFF. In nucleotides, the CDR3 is TGCAGCGTTGAGGCTACGGTGGGGGAAAAACTGTTTTTT.

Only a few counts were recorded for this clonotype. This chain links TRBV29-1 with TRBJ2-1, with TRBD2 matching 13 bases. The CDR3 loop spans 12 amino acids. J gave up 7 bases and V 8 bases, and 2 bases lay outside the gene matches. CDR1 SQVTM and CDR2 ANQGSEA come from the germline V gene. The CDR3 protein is CSRTSGGNEQFF. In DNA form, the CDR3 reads TGCAGCCGGACTAGCGGGGGTAATGAGCAGTTCTTC.

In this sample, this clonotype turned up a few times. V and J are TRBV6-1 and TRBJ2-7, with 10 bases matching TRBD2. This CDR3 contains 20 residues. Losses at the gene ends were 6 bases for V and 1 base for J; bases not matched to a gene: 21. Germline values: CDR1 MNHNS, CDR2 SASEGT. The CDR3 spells CASRSVAPGLATYRSYEQYF. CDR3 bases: TGTGCCAGCAGGTCCGTCGCCCCGGGACTAGCGACCTATAGGTCCTACGAGCAGTACTTC.

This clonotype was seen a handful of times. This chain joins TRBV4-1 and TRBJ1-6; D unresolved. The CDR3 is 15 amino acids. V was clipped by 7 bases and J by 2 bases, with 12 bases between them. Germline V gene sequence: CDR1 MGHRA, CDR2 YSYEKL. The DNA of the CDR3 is TGCGCCAGCAACCCCCAGGCGACCTATAATTCACCCCTCCACTTT. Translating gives CASNPQATYNSPLHF.

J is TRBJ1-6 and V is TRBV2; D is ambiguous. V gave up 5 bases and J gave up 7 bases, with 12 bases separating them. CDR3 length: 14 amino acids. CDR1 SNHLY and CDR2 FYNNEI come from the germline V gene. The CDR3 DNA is TGTGCCAGCAGTTCGGACGGTGGGAATTCACCCCTCCACTTT. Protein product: CASSSDGGNSPLHF.

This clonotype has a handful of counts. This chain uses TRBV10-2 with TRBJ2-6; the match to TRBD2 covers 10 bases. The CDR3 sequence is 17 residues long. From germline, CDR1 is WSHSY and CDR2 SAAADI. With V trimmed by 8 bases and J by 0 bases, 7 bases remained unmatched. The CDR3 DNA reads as TGCGCCAGCGGAGGACTAGCGGTAGACTCTGGGGCCAACGTCCTGACTTTC. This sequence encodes CASGGLAVDSGANVLTF.

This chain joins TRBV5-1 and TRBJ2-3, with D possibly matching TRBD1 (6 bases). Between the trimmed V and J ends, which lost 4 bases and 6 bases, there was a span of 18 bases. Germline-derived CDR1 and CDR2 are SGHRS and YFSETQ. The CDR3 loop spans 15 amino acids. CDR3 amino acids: CASSDRTARGDTQYF. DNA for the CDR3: TGCGCCAGCAGCGATCGGACAGCTCGCGGGGATACGCAGTATTTT. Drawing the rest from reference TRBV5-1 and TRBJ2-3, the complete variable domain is KAGVTQTPRYLIKTRGQQVTLSCSPISGHRSVSWYQQTPGQGLQFLFEYFSETQRNKGNFPGRFSGRQFSNSRSEMNVSTLELGDSALYLCASSDRTARGDTQYFGPGTRLTVL.

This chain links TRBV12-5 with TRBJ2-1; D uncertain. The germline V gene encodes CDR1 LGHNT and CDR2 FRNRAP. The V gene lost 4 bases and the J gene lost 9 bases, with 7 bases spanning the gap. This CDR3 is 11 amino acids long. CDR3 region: CASGSGIEQFF. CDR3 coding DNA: TGTGCTAGTGGTTCGGGTATTGAGCAGTTCTTC.

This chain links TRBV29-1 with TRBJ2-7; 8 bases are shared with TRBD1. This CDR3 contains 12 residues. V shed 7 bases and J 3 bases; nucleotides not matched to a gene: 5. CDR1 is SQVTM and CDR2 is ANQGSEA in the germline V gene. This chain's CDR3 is CSALQGDYEQYF. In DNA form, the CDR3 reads TGCAGCGCTTTACAGGGGGACTACGAGCAGTACTTC.

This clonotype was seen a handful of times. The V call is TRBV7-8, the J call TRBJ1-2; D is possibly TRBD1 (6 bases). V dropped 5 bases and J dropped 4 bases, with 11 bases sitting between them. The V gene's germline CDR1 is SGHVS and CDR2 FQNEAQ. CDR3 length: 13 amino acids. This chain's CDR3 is CASSPETGYGYTF. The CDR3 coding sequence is TGTGCCAGCAGCCCGGAGACAGGCTATGGCTACACCTTC.